Listed below are T cell receptor beta chains from one sample, sequenced in a study of T-cell reconstitution after alpha-beta-depleted transplantation in children. TCRdb called the PCR reads again in MiXCR, with one record for every CDR3 protein. The data show about 270,000 distinct CDR3 sequences, about 10% seen once. Sequencing used PBMCs from the stem cell graft donor, obtained from the stem cell graft. The receptor set was obtained from a human donor who donated a stem cell graft to a child with SCID. Each CDR3 is given with its conserved first and last residue. Fields, in order: V gene, J gene, clone size, D gene, CDR3 protein, CDR3 DNA. A D gene is named only where the DNA matches it firmly. Rows may omit the clone size; those that give it use once, few, many or a size class.

V: TRBV20-1
J: TRBJ2-1
size: .
D: .
CDR3: CSARDPDEQFF
DNA: TGCAGTGCTAGAGATCCCGATGAGCAGTTCTTC

V: TRBV12-3/TRBV12-4
J: TRBJ1-5
size: few
D: .
CDR3: CASSFGGFVQPQHF
DNA: TGTGCCAGCAGTTTCGGAGGATTCGTGCAGCCCCAGCATTTT

V: TRBV20-1
J: TRBJ2-2
size: few
D: .
CDR3: CSARDQQGTVGELFF
DNA: TGCAGTGCTAGAGATCAACAGGGAACGGTCGGGGAGCTGTTTTTT

V: TRBV3-1
J: TRBJ1-2
size: few
D: .
CDR3: CASSQEIVAKSRAHGYTF
DNA: TGTGCCAGCAGCCAAGAGATAGTGGCCAAGTCGAGGGCCCATGGCTACACCTTC

V: TRBV21-1
J: TRBJ2-1
size: .
D: .
CDR3: CASSKDGGPHNEQFF
DNA: TGTGCCAGCAGCAAAGATGGGGGCCCCCACAATGAGCAGTTCTTC

V: TRBV6-5
J: TRBJ2-7
size: many
D: TRBD1
CDR3: CASSYLGTDLLYEQYF
DNA: TGTGCCAGCAGTTACCTCGGGACAGATCTGCTCTACGAGCAGTACTTC

V: TRBV5-1
J: TRBJ1-3
size: .
D: .
CDR3: CASQGQDGSSGNTIYF
DNA: TGCGCCAGCCAGGGCCAGGACGGCAGCTCTGGAAACACCATATATTTT

V: TRBV20-1
J: TRBJ2-3
size: .
D: TRBD2
CDR3: CSARDGRGVTDTQYF
DNA: TGCAGTGCTAGAGACGGGCGGGGGGTCACAGATACGCAGTATTTT

V: TRBV19
J: TRBJ2-5
size: .
D: .
CDR3: CASSKGGGEETQYF
DNA: TGTGCCAGTAGTAAAGGTGGGGGCGAGGAGACCCAGTACTTC

V: TRBV10-3
J: TRBJ2-6
size: .
D: TRBD1
CDR3: CAISEIRAGGTSGANVLTF
DNA: TGTGCCATCAGTGAGATTCGGGCAGGGGGCACCTCTGGGGCCAACGTCCTGACTTTC

V: TRBV3-1
J: TRBJ1-1
size: .
D: .
CDR3: CASSQQTVGAKAFF
DNA: TGTGCCAGCAGCCAACAAACCGTGGGGGCCAAAGCTTTCTTT

V: TRBV7-6
J: TRBJ1-5
size: few
D: .
CDR3: CASSSDGIGNQPQHF
DNA: TGTGCCAGCAGCTCGGACGGGATTGGCAATCAGCCCCAGCATTTT

V: TRBV5-6
J: TRBJ1-5
size: few
D: .
CDR3: CASSFGVGSHNQPQHF
DNA: TGTGCCAGCAGCTTTGGGGTTGGCAGCCACAATCAGCCCCAGCATTTT

V: TRBV7-9
J: TRBJ1-1
size: .
D: .
CDR3: CASSLDGSPEAFF
DNA: TGTGCCAGCAGCTTGGACGGAAGCCCTGAAGCTTTCTTT

V: TRBV5-1
J: TRBJ1-1
size: few
D: .
CDR3: CASSLEYGTEAFF
DNA: TGCGCCAGCAGCTTGGAATATGGCACTGAAGCTTTCTTT

V: TRBV7-9
J: TRBJ2-5
size: many
D: .
CDR3: CASSLVETRQETQYF
DNA: TGTGCCAGCAGCTTAGTTGAGACTCGACAAGAGACCCAGTACTTC

V: TRBV7-9
J: TRBJ1-2
size: many
D: .
CDR3: CASSLGQDNYGYTF
DNA: TGTGCCAGCAGCTTAGGACAGGATAACTATGGCTACACCTTC

V: TRBV7-9
J: TRBJ1-1
size: .
D: TRBD1
CDR3: CASSYRGGQNTEAFF
DNA: TGTGCCAGCAGCTACAGGGGAGGACAGAACACTGAAGCTTTCTTT

V: TRBV10-3
J: TRBJ2-3
size: .
D: .
CDR3: CAISESKTQYF
DNA: TGTGCCATCAGTGAGTCGAAAACGCAGTATTTT

V: TRBV5-1
J: TRBJ2-3
size: .
D: .
CDR3: CASSRRGREDTQYF
DNA: TGCGCCAGCAGCCGGAGGGGGCGGGAGGATACGCAGTATTTT

V: TRBV6-9
J: TRBJ2-3
size: .
D: TRBD2
CDR3: CASSYSAGGLNTQYF
DNA: TGTGCCAGCAGTTATTCGGCGGGGGGGCTGAATACGCAGTATTTT

V: TRBV12-3/TRBV12-4
J: TRBJ2-1
size: .
D: TRBD1
CDR3: CASSAGQGDNEQFF
DNA: TGTGCCAGCAGTGCGGGACAGGGGGACAATGAGCAGTTCTTC

V: TRBV5-1
J: TRBJ2-3
size: many
D: .
CDR3: CASSYQQGLDTQYF
DNA: TGCGCCAGCAGCTACCAACAGGGATTGGATACGCAGTATTTT

V: TRBV12-3/TRBV12-4
J: TRBJ2-7
size: many
D: .
CDR3: CASSRGNYEQYF
DNA: TGTGCCAGCAGTAGGGGAAACTACGAGCAGTACTTC

V: TRBV12-3/TRBV12-4
J: TRBJ1-1
size: .
D: .
CDR3: CASSLGGWSRTEAFF
DNA: TGTGCCAGCAGCCTTGGGGGGTGGTCAAGGACTGAAGCTTTCTTT

V: TRBV29-1
J: TRBJ2-1
size: .
D: .
CDR3: CSVEWYWLEQFF
DNA: TGCAGCGTTGAATGGTATTGGCTTGAGCAGTTCTTC

V: TRBV12-3/TRBV12-4
J: TRBJ1-3
size: many
D: .
CDR3: CASSGQLSGNTIYF
DNA: TGTGCCAGCAGCGGACAGCTCTCTGGAAACACCATATATTTT

V: TRBV20-1
J: TRBJ2-3
size: few
D: TRBD2
CDR3: CSARVRGGLDTQYF
DNA: TGCAGTGCTAGAGTGCGGGGGGGCTTAGATACGCAGTATTTT

V: TRBV27
J: TRBJ2-1
size: few
D: .
CDR3: CASTSARGEQFF
DNA: TGTGCCAGCACCTCCGCCCGGGGTGAGCAGTTCTTC

V: TRBV29-1
J: TRBJ2-1
size: many
D: .
CDR3: CSGTSRYNEQFF
DNA: TGCAGCGGAACGAGCAGGTACAATGAGCAGTTCTTC

V: TRBV27
J: TRBJ1-3
size: .
D: .
CDR3: CASQGRKSGNTIYF
DNA: TGTGCCAGCCAGGGACGGAAATCGGGAAACACCATATATTTT

V: TRBV20-1
J: TRBJ2-5
size: many
D: .
CDR3: CSATLGAQETQYF
DNA: TGCAGTGCTACTCTAGGGGCACAAGAGACCCAGTACTTC

V: TRBV4-1
J: TRBJ2-1
size: .
D: .
CDR3: CASSQDMVGNSYNEQFF
DNA: TGCGCCAGCAGCCAAGATATGGTGGGCAACTCCTACAATGAGCAGTTCTTC

V: TRBV5-1
J: TRBJ1-1
size: .
D: .
CDR3: CASSLAVTTEAFF
DNA: TGCGCCAGCAGCTTGGCCGTAACCACTGAAGCTTTCTTT

V: TRBV14
J: TRBJ1-1
size: .
D: .
CDR3: CASSHSQGNTEAFF
DNA: TGTGCCAGCAGCCATAGTCAGGGGAACACTGAAGCTTTCTTT

V: TRBV12-3/TRBV12-4
J: TRBJ2-5
size: many
D: .
CDR3: CASSLVGPRGETQYF
DNA: TGTGCCAGCAGTTTAGTGGGACCGCGGGGAGAGACCCAGTACTTC

V: TRBV10-1
J: TRBJ2-3
size: .
D: .
CDR3: CASSAGKIGDTQYF
DNA: TGCGCCAGCAGCGCCGGGAAGATTGGAGATACGCAGTATTTT

V: TRBV12-3/TRBV12-4
J: TRBJ2-1
size: few
D: .
CDR3: CASSLASGNYNEQFF
DNA: TGTGCCAGCAGTTTAGCTAGCGGAAACTACAATGAGCAGTTCTTC

V: TRBV12-3/TRBV12-4
J: TRBJ2-7
size: many
D: TRBD1
CDR3: CASSLVQGASEQYF
DNA: TGTGCCAGCAGTTTAGTACAGGGGGCTAGCGAGCAGTACTTC

V: TRBV7-6
J: TRBJ2-5
size: many
D: .
CDR3: CASSPTWGRSQETQYF
DNA: TGTGCCAGCAGCCCCACGTGGGGGAGGTCTCAAGAGACCCAGTACTTC

V: TRBV4-2
J: TRBJ2-3
size: few
D: .
CDR3: CASSQGLGPDTQYF
DNA: TGTGCCAGCAGCCAAGGCCTAGGCCCAGATACGCAGTATTTT